These 30 T cell receptor beta chains were all obtained from the same sample, sequenced in a study of blood T cell repertoires in COVID-19. The data were produced by immunoSEQ multiplex PCR, yet TCRdb's version contains in-frame clones alone and is incomplete. The sample holds about 180,000 clones; roughly 81% are singletons and the top ten take about 10%. Sequenced: peripheral blood. The receptor set was obtained from a woman of 80 years or more with COVID-19, enrolled during active disease.

The gene calls are TRBV7-2 and TRBJ2-3; TRBD2 matches 8 bases. V shed 2 bases and J 6 bases; nucleotides not matched to a gene: 7. Germline V gene sequence: CDR1 SGHTA, CDR2 FQGNSA. The CDR3 covers 15 residues. The CDR3 loop reads CASSLTGGAGDTQYF. As DNA, the CDR3 is TGTGCCAGCAGCTTAACGGGGGGGGCCGGGGATACGCAGTATTTT.

V usage is TRBV10-1 and J usage is TRBJ2-5; tentatively, D is TRBD1 (6 bases). Germline CDR1 WNHNN, CDR2 SYGVQD (reference sequence). CDR3 size: 16 residues. With 3 bases removed from V and 4 bases from J, the gap between germline ends came to 18 bases. CDR3 residues: CASSEQCGTGRETQYF. CDR3 DNA: TGCGCCAGCAGTGAACAATGTGGTACAGGGCGAGAGACCCAGTACTTC.

This sequence joins TRBV10-3 and TRBJ2-3, with 13 bases identical to TRBD2. Trimming took 2 bases from V and 1 from J; bases not matched to a gene: 6. This CDR3 is 18 amino acids long. CDR1 ENHRY and CDR2 SYGVKD come from the germline V gene. The CDR3 loop reads CAISEPLGLAGGTDTQYF. The CDR3, as DNA: TGTGCCATCAGTGAGCCCCTCGGACTAGCGGGAGGCACAGATACGCAGTATTTT.

CDR3 protein: CASTLQVSFSYEQYF. CDR3 coding DNA: TGTGCCAGCACCTTACAGGTGTCTTTCTCCTACGAGCAGTACTTC. This chain connects TRBV9 to TRBJ2-7, with D possibly being TRBD1 (5 bases). Germline V lookup: CDR1 SGDLS, CDR2 YYNGEE. The length of the CDR3 is 15 residues. V was shortened by 6 bases and J by 0 bases, with 16 bases between the two germline ends. Based on the CDR3 plus reference TRBV9 and TRBJ2-7, the full variable domain is DSGVTQTPKHLITATGQRVTLRCSPRSGDLSVYWYQQSLDQGLQFLIQYYNGEERAKGNILERFSAQQFPDLHSELNLSSLELGDSALYFCASTLQVSFSYEQYFGPGTRLTVT.

The V call is TRBV24-1, the J call TRBJ2-3, with D unclear. V lost 7 bases, J lost 2 bases, and 9 bases lay in between. The CDR3 loop spans 13 amino acids. Per germline, CDR1 KGHDR and CDR2 SFDVKD. CDR3 region: CATSRRFTDTQYF. In DNA, the CDR3 is TGTGCCACCAGCCGCAGGTTCACAGATACGCAGTATTTT.

This chain uses TRBV5-1 with TRBJ1-3; TRBD1 agrees at 7 bases. Looked up from germline, CDR1 is SGHRS and CDR2 is YFSETQ. This CDR3 is 14 amino acids long. V dropped 5 bases and J dropped 3; count of bases not matched to a gene: 5. The CDR3 loop is CASRRGTDGNTIYF. DNA of the CDR3: TGCGCCAGCAGAAGAGGGACAGATGGAAACACCATATATTTT.

The chain uses TRBV2 and TRBJ2-3; TRBD2 aligns across 8 bases. Germline V CDR1 and CDR2: SNHLY, FYNNEI. V lost 2 bases, J lost 1 base, and 11 bases stayed unmatched. The CDR3 is made up of 18 amino acids. The CDR3 nucleotides read TGTGCCAGCAGTGAACCCCTAGGGGGAGCGGGGGGCACAGATACGCAGTATTTT. It is translated as CASSEPLGGAGGTDTQYF.

V is TRBV10-3 and J is TRBJ2-1, with 10 bases fitting TRBD2. V shed 6 bases, J shed 4 bases, and the junction held 3 bases outside the gene matches. The length of the CDR3 is 14 residues. Germline CDR1 reads ENHRY; CDR2 reads SYGVKD. The CDR3 sequence is CAISQLAGYNEQFF. The CDR3 DNA is TGTGCCATCAGCCAACTAGCGGGGTACAATGAGCAGTTCTTC.

The rearrangement joins TRBV2 to TRBJ2-7; tentative D call: TRBD2 (6 bases). With 7 bases removed from V and 2 bases from J, the gap between germline ends came to 9 bases. The CDR3 covers 12 residues. The germline gives CDR1 SNHLY, CDR2 FYNNEI. This chain's CDR3 is CASKWEAYEQYF. The CDR3 DNA reads as TGTGCCAGCAAGTGGGAGGCCTACGAGCAGTACTTC.

This clone came up many times. The gene calls are TRBV3-1 (or the pseudogene TRBV3-2) and TRBJ2-2, with a weak D call TRBD1 (5 bases). Trimming stripped 4 bases from V and 1 base from J, with 7 bases between. CDR1 is LGHDT, CDR2 YNNKEL, per germline (reference sequence). This CDR3 is 14 amino acids long. CDR3 sequence: CASSPTGNTGELFF. The CDR3 DNA sequence: TGTGCCAGCAGCCCCACAGGGAACACCGGGGAGCTGTTTTTT.

V is TRBV18 and J is TRBJ1-2, with 8 bases matching TRBD1. Germline V gene lookup returns CDR1 KGHSH and CDR2 LQKENI. CDR3 size: 15 residues. The trim removed 0 bases at V and 7 bases at J, leaving 7 bases unmatched. CDR3 loop: CASSPPGQGWGGYTF. As DNA, the CDR3 is TGTGCCAGCTCACCACCAGGACAGGGCTGGGGTGGCTACACCTTC.

This chain connects TRBV2 to TRBJ2-3, with D perhaps matching TRBD1 (6 bases). Trimming removed 5 bases at V and 6 bases at J, with 9 bases between. This CDR3 contains 12 residues. The V gene's germline CDR1 is SNHLY and CDR2 FYNNEI. The CDR3 sequence: CASSPQGDTQYF. The CDR3, as DNA: TGTGCCAGCAGTCCCCAGGGGGATACGCAGTATTTT.

V usage is TRBV27 and J usage is TRBJ2-1; 15 positions match TRBD2. This CDR3 has 16 amino acids. The germline CDR1 and CDR2 sequences are MNHEY and SMNVEV (reference sequence). J gave up 4 bases and V 5 bases, and 3 bases lay outside the gene matches. The CDR3 nucleotides read TGTGCCAGCAGTCCCGGGACTAGCGGGAGGTACAATGAGCAGTTCTTC. Translating gives CASSPGTSGRYNEQFF.

This chain uses TRBV2 with TRBJ2-7; TRBD1 agrees at 8 bases. This CDR3 has 13 residues. The germline V gene encodes CDR1 SNHLY and CDR2 FYNNEI. V was clipped by 6 bases and J by 4 bases; unmatched bases: 5. CDR3 amino acids: CASSRDRWYEQYF. CDR3 coding DNA: TGTGCCAGCAGCCGGGACAGGTGGTACGAGCAGTACTTC.

The chain couples TRBV7-8 to TRBJ1-1; maybe TRBD1 (6 bases). The germline V gene encodes CDR1 SGHVS and CDR2 FQNEAQ. V lost 2 bases and J 4 bases, leaving 11 bases between the germline ends. The CDR3 covers 14 residues. The CDR3 nucleotides read TGTGCCAGCAGCTTATATCCAGGGGTCACTGAAGCTTTCTTT. Its protein is CASSLYPGVTEAFF.

The V and J genes are TRBV5-4 and TRBJ1-2; no definite D call. V was trimmed by 3 bases and J by 4 bases, leaving 16 bases between them. Germline V gene sequence: CDR1 SGHNT, CDR2 YYREEE (reference sequence). The CDR3 length is 15 residues. CDR3 loop: CASSSITGASYGYTF. The CDR3 bases are TGTGCCAGCAGCTCTATTACGGGAGCCTCCTATGGCTACACCTTC.

V and J are TRBV6-6 and TRBJ1-5, with 8 nucleotides matching TRBD1. The CDR3 runs to 15 residues. Germline V CDR1 and CDR2: MNHNY, SVGAGI (reference sequence). The junction had 7 bases not matched to a gene; V was cut back by 7 bases and J by 2 bases. In DNA, the CDR3 is TGTGCCAGCATCGCAGGGGGCAGGGGCAATCAGCCCCAGCATTTT. Encoded protein: CASIAGGRGNQPQHF.

This chain joins TRBV7-9 and TRBJ2-2; D remains ambiguous. Germline CDR1 and CDR2: SEHNR and FQNEAQ (reference sequence). The CDR3 has 18 residues. V lost 1 base, J lost 0 bases, and 15 bases lay in between. The CDR3 region is CASSLGRGVLTNTGELFF. The DNA for the CDR3 is TGTGCCAGCAGCTTAGGCAGAGGAGTTTTAACGAACACCGGGGAGCTGTTTTTT.

The chain couples TRBV5-1 to TRBJ2-1; 8 bases are shared with TRBD2. J was trimmed by 3 bases and V by 5 bases; bases with no gene match: 7. Germline V CDR1 and CDR2: SGHRS, YFSETQ. The CDR3 consists of 15 residues. CDR3 sequence: CASRPWAGGYNEQFF. The DNA of the CDR3 is TGCGCCAGCAGACCTTGGGCGGGGGGCTACAATGAGCAGTTCTTC.

The V gene is TRBV6-5, the J gene TRBJ2-7, with 7 bases identical to TRBD1. V lost 2 bases to trimming and J lost 2 bases; unmatched junction nucleotides: 3. The CDR3 covers 14 residues. Germline V gives CDR1 MNHEY, CDR2 SVGAGI. CDR3 in DNA: TGTGCCAGCAGTTACGTTCAGGGGGCCTACGAGCAGTACTTC. This gives the protein CASSYVQGAYEQYF.

This clone has a handful of counts. The CDR3 reads CASSLAGNTGELFF. Here the CDR3 DNA reads TGTGCCAGCAGTTTAGCGGGTAACACCGGGGAGCTGTTTTTT. V usage is TRBV27 and J usage is TRBJ2-2; D may be TRBD2 (5 bases). V was trimmed by 2 bases and J by 2 bases, leaving 6 bases between them. This CDR3 is 14 amino acids long. Per the germline V gene, CDR1 is MNHEY and CDR2 is SMNVEV (reference sequence).

The chain employs TRBV6-1 and TRBJ2-2, with D possibly TRBD1 on 5 matching bases. V lost 2 bases to trimming and J lost 4 bases, with 11 bases between them. CDR3 length equals 15 residues. Per germline, CDR1 MNHNS and CDR2 SASEGT. CDR3 bases: TGTGCCAGCAGTGAAAGCCCAGGGCTCACCGGGGAGCTGTTTTTT. It encodes CASSESPGLTGELFF.

This clone was picked up one time. This chain links TRBV5-4 with TRBJ2-5; maybe TRBD1 (6 bases). This CDR3 spans 14 amino acids. V lost 4 bases and J 2 bases, leaving 12 bases between the germline ends. Germline V CDR1 and CDR2: SGHNT, YYREEE (reference sequence). The DNA for the CDR3 is TGTGCCAGCAGCGGAGGACAGATACAAGAGACCCAGTACTTC. This codes for CASSGGQIQETQYF.

This chain uses TRBV21-1 with TRBJ2-7; the table gives TRBD1 as D, unverified against the DNA. TRBV21-1 is flagged as a pseudogene. The CDR3 consists of 14 residues. In DNA, the CDR3 is TGTGCCAGCAGCAGCCGGGACAGGGGAAACGAGCAGTACTTC. It codes for CASSSRDRGNEQYF.

The chain uses TRBV6-2 or TRBV6-3 and TRBJ2-1; TRBD1 matches 11 bases. With 3 bases clipped from V and 12 bases from J, the junction kept 10 bases outside the gene matches. The CDR3 spans 15 residues. CDR1 MNHEY and CDR2 SVGEGT come from the germline V gene. The DNA of the CDR3 is TGTGCCAGCAGTTATCCTTCGGACAGGGGGCGGGCGCAGTTCTTC. It specifies CASSYPSDRGRAQFF.

This clone was detected a few times. The chain uses TRBV10-3 and TRBJ2-7; D gene unclear. CDR1 and CDR2 from the germline V gene are ENHRY and SYGVKD. CDR3 length: 12 amino acids. The V end lost 4 bases, the J end lost 3 bases, and 7 bases lay between the germline ends. As DNA, the CDR3 is TGTGCCATCAGTGGAGACTTCTACGAGCAGTACTTC. As protein: CAISGDFYEQYF.

This clone has only a few counts. V and J are TRBV27 and TRBJ1-1; tentatively, D is TRBD1 (5 bases). CDR1 and CDR2 from the germline V gene are MNHEY and SMNVEV (reference sequence). The CDR3 runs 13 residues. Deletions cut 3 bases from V and 2 bases from J, with 7 bases between. CDR3: CASSFQGNTEAFF. CDR3 coding DNA: TGTGCCAGCAGTTTCCAGGGCAACACTGAAGCTTTCTTT.

This clone came up many times. V is TRBV19 and J is TRBJ2-6, with a possible D match to TRBD2 (6 bases). The CDR3 is 15 amino acids. V was cut by 8 bases and J by 0 bases, with 11 bases left in between. Germline V gene sequence: CDR1 LNHDA, CDR2 SQIVND (reference sequence). The CDR3 loop reads CASAGLSSGANVLTF. The CDR3, as DNA: TGTGCCAGTGCGGGATTAAGCTCTGGGGCCAACGTCCTGACTTTC.

This chain joins TRBV11-3 and TRBJ2-2, with TRBD2 identical over 8 bases. This CDR3 comprises 13 residues. Germline V gene data show CDR1 as SGHNT and CDR2 as YENEEA. The trim removed 11 bases at V and 7 bases at J, leaving 9 bases unmatched. The CDR3 DNA reads as TGTGCCTCCTCGCGGGAGGAAGACGGGGAGCTGTTTTTT. This codes for CASSREEDGELFF.

The J gene is TRBJ2-5, the V gene TRBV6-7; the D is unclear. TRBV6-7 is an ORF for which the function is uncertain. V was cut by 2 bases and J by 5 bases, with 12 bases left in between. The CDR3 has 14 amino acids. The DNA for the CDR3 is TGTGCCAGCAGTTACGTTGACTCTCGGGAGACCCAGTACTTC. The encoded protein is CASSYVDSRETQYF.